This T cell receptor beta chain was profiled in a study of shared clonotypes between healthy human individuals. Study-level points and caveats: Deeper or shallower sequencing was expected to change how clonotypes are shared among donors.

This clone showed up just once. Its antigen is unknown. Generated by immunoSEQ multiplex PCR, the TCRdb table keeps only in-frame clones and is missing some. The sample holds around 1.5 million clones, 95% to 99% seen once. Germline V gene lookup returns CDR1 MNHNS and CDR2 SASEGT. V was shortened by 7 bases and J by 0 bases, with 10 bases between the two germline ends. The CDR3 has 13 amino acids. The gene calls are TRBV6-1 and TRBJ2-7, with D possibly being TRBD2 (5 bases). Sequences were obtained from naive CD4+ T cells sorted from blood. Subset meaning: CD45RA+ positively selected. The sequence derives from a man younger than 45 in good health. DNA for the CDR3: TGTGCCAGCAAGCATGGGAGCTCCTACGAGCAGTACTTC. Translating it yields CASKHGSSYEQYF.